This T cell receptor (beta chain) is drawn from a study of shared clonotypes between healthy human individuals. Overall study findings and caveats: In four donors, about 5% of naive CD4 clonotypes appeared in common. There were few donors, and this limited the genetic and exposure-history diversity represented. Rarefaction exposed incomplete sorted-subset sequencing despite large depth.

On this clone itself: The antigen is not known.

Method: immunoSEQ multiplex PCR; TCRdb's copy keeps in-frame clones and lacks some. Among roughly 500,000 clones, more than 95% were seen once, and the ten largest hold about 0.064%. The CDR3 loop spans 15 amino acids. Losses at the gene ends were 6 bases for V and 0 bases for J; bases not matched to a gene: 1. Germline CDR1 MDHEN, CDR2 SYDVKM. This chain uses TRBV28 with TRBJ1-3, with 11 bases that match TRBD1. Sequencing was carried out using naive CD4+ T cells sorted from blood. Documented subset: CD45RA+ positively selected. The sequence was obtained from a young woman in good health. The CDR3: CASRGTGGSGNTIYF. The DNA of the CDR3 is TGTGCCAGCAGGGGGACAGGGGGCTCTGGAAACACCATATATTTT.